This T cell receptor (beta chain) originates from a study of cytotoxic CD8 clonotypes in ibrutinib-treated CLL. This CDR3 has 16 residues. Trimming pared 6 bases from V and 5 bases from J, leaving 22 bases between. Per germline, CDR1 MNHNY and CDR2 SVGAGI (reference sequence). Study-level points and caveats: Higher clonality was seen at ibrutinib response and a return toward baseline at progression. Baseline levels of clonality went above those of age-matched healthy donors and moved with circulating CD8+ T-cell counts.

The planned depth of sequencing spanned 1 in 200,000 to 1 in 1 million T cells. TCRdb's copy holds only in-frame clones and misses some; the assay was immunoSEQ multiplex PCR. In the table there are roughly 170,000 clones, roughly 80% of which are singletons. Cryopreserved PBMCs supplied about 1.8 micrograms of genomic DNA for TCR beta libraries. With regard to this clone: Its antigen remains unknown.

This TCR derives from a human donor with chronic lymphocytic leukemia. The rearrangement links TRBV6-6 to TRBJ1-1; possibly TRBD1 for D (6 bases). Sequences were derived from PBMCs, sampled after 24 months of ibrutinib treatment. CDR3 nucleotides: TGTGCCAGCAGCCCTGGGGGCCCTGGTTTGAGTACTGAAGCTTTCTTT. It yields the protein CASSPGGPGLSTEAFF.